This TCR beta chain was profiled in a study of blood T cell repertoires in COVID-19. Overall study: Whether acute or convalescent, the COVID-19 samples came from the United States, Italy and Spain. Nucleic acid was either cDNA or gDNA, and it came from T cells, B-cell-depleted T cells, or PBMCs.

This CDR3 is 15 amino acids long. Germline CDR1 and CDR2: MNHEY and SVGEGT. Trimming shortened V by 6 bases and J by 2 bases, and 16 bases separated the two germline ends. In the original workflow: Reference gene primer amplification yielded estimated nucleated cell counts. Clones were sequenced by immunoSEQ multiplex PCR, and TCRdb holds only the in-frame ones, with some missing. The DNA gave D and trimming, while V, J and clone size come from that table. The table shows some 100,000 clones, with about 81% occurring only once. This clone was recorded only once. J is TRBJ1-2 and V is TRBV6-2 or TRBV6-3, with D maybe TRBD1 (5 bases). The sequenced sample consisted of peripheral blood. The receptor's source is a human donor in a cohort sampled during active COVID-19. The CDR3 spells CASRPTAGPNYGYTF. For the CDR3, the DNA is TGTGCCAGCAGACCTACGGCGGGGCCCAACTATGGCTACACCTTC.